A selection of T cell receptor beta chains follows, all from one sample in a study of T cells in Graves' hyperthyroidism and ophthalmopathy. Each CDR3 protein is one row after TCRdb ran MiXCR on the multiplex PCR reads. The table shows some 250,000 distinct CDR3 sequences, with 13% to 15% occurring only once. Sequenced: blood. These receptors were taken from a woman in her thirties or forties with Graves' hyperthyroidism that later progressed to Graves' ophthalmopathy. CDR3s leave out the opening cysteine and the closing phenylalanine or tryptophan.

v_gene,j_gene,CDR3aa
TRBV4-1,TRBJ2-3,ASSPVPGTDTQY
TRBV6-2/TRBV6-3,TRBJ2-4,ASSLRSGLAKNIQY
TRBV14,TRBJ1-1,ASSQAWTGEAF
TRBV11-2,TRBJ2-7,ASSLVSSYEQY
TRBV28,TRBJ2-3,ASSLLSQSGTSTDTQY
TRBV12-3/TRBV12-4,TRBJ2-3,ASSYEPAGLRTQY
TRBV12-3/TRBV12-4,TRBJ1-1,ASREADRANTEAF
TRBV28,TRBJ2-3,ASKVAGGRDTQY
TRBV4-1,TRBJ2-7,ASSQERDTYYEQY
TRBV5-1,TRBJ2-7,ASSLLAGGLSYEQY
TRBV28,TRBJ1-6,ASSLLGAPYNSPLH
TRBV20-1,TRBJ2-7,SAQGMGLYEQY
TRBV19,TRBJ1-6,ASSRQHYNSPLH
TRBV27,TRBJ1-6,ASSLLGGVNSPLH
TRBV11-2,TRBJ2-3,ASNRGGMTDTQY
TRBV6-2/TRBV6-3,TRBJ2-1,ASSYSVQGWGEQF
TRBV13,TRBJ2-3,ASSLAGLAGPADTQY
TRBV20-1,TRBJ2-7,SARQGHSYEQY
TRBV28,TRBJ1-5,ASSRDTEGVSNQPQH
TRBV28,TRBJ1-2,ASSLTRQDNYGYT
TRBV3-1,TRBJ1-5,ASSQDTAGAQPQH
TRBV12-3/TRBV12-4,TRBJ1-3,ASRPGTGVGNTIY
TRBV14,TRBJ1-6,ASSQWGPGSYSPLH
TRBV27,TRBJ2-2,ASSLRAGELF
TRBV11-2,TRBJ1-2,ASSPTGGNYGYT
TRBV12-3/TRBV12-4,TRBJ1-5,ASSFGTDENSNQPQH
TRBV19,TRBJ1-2,ASVDRGFNYGYT
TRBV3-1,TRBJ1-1,ASSQDRGRNTEAF
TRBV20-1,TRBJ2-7,RATPGGSYEQY
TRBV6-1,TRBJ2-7,ASTPFTRTAYITYEQY
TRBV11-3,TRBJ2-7,ASSARVTLTYEQY
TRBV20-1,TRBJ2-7,SARDTGGPDYEQY
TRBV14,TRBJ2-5,ASSQAWGETQY
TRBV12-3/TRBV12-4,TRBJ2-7,ASSLGWSSYEQY
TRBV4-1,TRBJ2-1,ASRPPGRTKFNEQF
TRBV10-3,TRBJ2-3,AIRGAGGVDTQY
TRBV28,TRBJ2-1,ASRTGGFLSNEQF
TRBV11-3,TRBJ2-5,ASSLDRQETQY
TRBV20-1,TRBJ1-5,SAIGHLNQPQH
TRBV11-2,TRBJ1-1,ASSRGLDEAF
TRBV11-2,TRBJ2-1,ASSYLAGTYNEQF